This entry is about one T cell receptor (beta chain). This clone appeared once. Its cognate antigen has yet to be identified. Base qualities are not provided; no much larger clone lies one nucleotide away. The CDR3 regions of human TCRbeta chains were analyzed by immunosequencing. The published analysis was carried out like this. Repertoire TCRs were checked for matches against a reference library of SARS-CoV-2-specific TCRs that had been generated using the MIRA antigen-specificity platform. Breadth was defined as the fraction of unique TCRs that were SARS-CoV-2-associated, and depth was defined as the fraction of total T cells that were SARS-CoV-2-associated. Using the MIRA data, each spike-specific TCR was mapped to the spike region that the TCR reacts to and placed in a CD4 or CD8 class. Log10-transformed breadth and depth values were compared by one-way ANOVA with Sidak's multiple comparisons tests. TCRdb obtained this table from immuneACCESS and retained in-frame rearrangements with V and J assigned. These tables miss some clones; where compared with another copy, unresolved V genes account for less than half of the shortfall, and the remainder is unexplained. V and J calls and clone size come straight from that table; D and trimming were deduced from the DNA. The sample contains about 86,000 clones, over 85% of them found a single time. Of the sample, around 3% is held by the ten largest clones.

Read against the paper, the sample's time point label means: baseline before first vaccination. Vaccinee samples came from UK trials COV001 and COV002, including a single-blind randomized controlled phase 2/3 trial of AZD1222 (ChAdOx1 nCoV-19) in healthy adults. Trial participant PBMC samples were collected at day 0 and day 28 after the second dose for TCRbeta chain sequencing. This sample stems from a study of T cell responses to AZD1222 COVID-19 vaccine (dated by TCRdb to 2020 to 2022). About the full investigation: AZD1222 recipients whose second dose came at about 4 weeks and those whose second dose came at about 12 weeks were combined into one group, since spike-specific TCR depth and breadth did not differ between the two schedules. A total of under 250 trial participants underwent TCR sequencing, of whom about 210 had received two doses of AZD1222 and roughly 26 had received two doses of the MenACWY control vaccine. Enrollment into the trials was organized by age into subgroups of 18-55, 56-69 and 70-plus years, and those subgroups contained roughly 160, 29 and 62 TCR-sequenced participants, respectively.

The CDR3 measures 14 amino acids from cysteine to phenylalanine. The CDR3 DNA has 42 bases and is translated from base 1. The junction shows trimming of 6 bases on V and 3 bases on J, plus 18 bases between the germline ends. Taken from the germline V gene, the CDR1 and CDR2 loops are SQVTM and ANQGSEA. Summary of the overall study and its limitations: The 56-69-year group was small, and its depth increase did not reach significance, likely because of low power. Nearly half of unique spike-specific TCRs reportedly recognized epitopes outside regions mutated in the B.1.351 and B.1.1.7 variants. The vaccine-associated CD4 TCRs covered the entire spike protein, and the dominant responses fell in regions 160-218 and 743-854. Conclusions about previously exposed vaccinees are limited, since just six AZD1222 recipients were seropositive for SARS-CoV-2 at baseline. Most participants were white British and females outnumbered males, and the authors suggested that clonal diversity may have been underestimated. Because no samples from the day 14 peak response were available, repertoires could be characterized only after the peak T cell response. After two AZD1222 doses, spike-specific TCR breadth and depth were significantly higher than at day 0 and than in MenACWY recipients.

The sequence is built from TRBV29-1 and TRBJ2-7, and possibly TRBD2, on 5 matching bases. The input for sequencing was peripheral blood, taken on day 0 of AZD1222 vaccination. The TCR sequence derives from an adult in good health. The DNA sequence is TGCAGCGTCAGCCGGGGAGAAAAAATCTACGAGCAGTACTTC. It specifies CSVSRGEKIYEQYF.